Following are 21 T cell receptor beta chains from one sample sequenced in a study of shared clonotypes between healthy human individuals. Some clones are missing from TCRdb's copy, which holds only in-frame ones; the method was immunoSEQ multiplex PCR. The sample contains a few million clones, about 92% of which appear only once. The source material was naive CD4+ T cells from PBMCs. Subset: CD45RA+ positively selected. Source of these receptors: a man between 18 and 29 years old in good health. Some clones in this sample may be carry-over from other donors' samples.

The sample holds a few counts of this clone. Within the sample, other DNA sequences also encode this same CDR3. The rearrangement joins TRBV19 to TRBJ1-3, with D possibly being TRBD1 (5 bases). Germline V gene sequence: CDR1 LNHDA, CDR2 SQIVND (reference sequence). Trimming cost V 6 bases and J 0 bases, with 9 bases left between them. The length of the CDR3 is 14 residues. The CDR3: CASSAGSSGNTIYF. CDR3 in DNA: TGTGCCAGTAGCGCAGGGAGCTCTGGAAACACCATATATTTT. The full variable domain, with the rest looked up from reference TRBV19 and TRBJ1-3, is DGGITQSPKYLFRKEGQNVTLSCEQNLNHDAMYWYRQDPGQGLRLIYYSQIVNDFQKGDIAEGYSVSREKKESFPLTVTSAQKNPTAFYLCASSAGSSGNTIYFGEGSWLTVV.

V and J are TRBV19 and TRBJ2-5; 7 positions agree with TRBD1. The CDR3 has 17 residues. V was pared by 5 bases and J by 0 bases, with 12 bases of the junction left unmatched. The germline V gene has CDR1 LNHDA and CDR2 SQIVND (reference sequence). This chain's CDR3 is CASSPIRDSQYQETQYF. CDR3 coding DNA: TGTGCCAGTAGTCCAATCAGGGACAGCCAGTACCAAGAGACCCAGTACTTC.

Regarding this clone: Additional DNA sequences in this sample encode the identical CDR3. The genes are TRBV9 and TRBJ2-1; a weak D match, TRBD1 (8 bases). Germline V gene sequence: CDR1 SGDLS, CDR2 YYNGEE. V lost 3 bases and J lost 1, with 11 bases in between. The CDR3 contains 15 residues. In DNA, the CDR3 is TGTGCCAGCAGCGCACAGGGGGGGTCCTACAATGAGCAGTTCTTC. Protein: CASSAQGGSYNEQFF.

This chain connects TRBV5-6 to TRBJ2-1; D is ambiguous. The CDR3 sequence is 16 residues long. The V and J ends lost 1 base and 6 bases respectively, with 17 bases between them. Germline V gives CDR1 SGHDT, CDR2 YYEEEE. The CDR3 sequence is CASSLRIITELNEQFF. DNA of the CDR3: TGTGCCAGCAGCTTGCGGATCATAACTGAGCTCAATGAGCAGTTCTTC. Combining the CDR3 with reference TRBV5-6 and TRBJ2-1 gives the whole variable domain DAGVTQSPTHLIKTRGQQVTLRCSPKSGHDTVSWYQQALGQGPQFIFQYYEEEERQRGNFPDRFSGHQFPNYSSELNVNALLLGDSALYLCASSLRIITELNEQFFGPGTRLTVL.

The CDR3 nucleotides read TGTGCCAGCAGCAGGACAGGAAATGGGAACTATGGCTACACCTTC. It yields the protein CASSRTGNGNYGYTF. The gene calls are TRBV7-2 and TRBJ1-2; 7 bases match TRBD1. The CDR3 runs to 15 residues. The germline V gene has CDR1 SGHTA and CDR2 FQGNSA. V lost 5 bases, J lost 2 bases, and 8 bases stayed unmatched.

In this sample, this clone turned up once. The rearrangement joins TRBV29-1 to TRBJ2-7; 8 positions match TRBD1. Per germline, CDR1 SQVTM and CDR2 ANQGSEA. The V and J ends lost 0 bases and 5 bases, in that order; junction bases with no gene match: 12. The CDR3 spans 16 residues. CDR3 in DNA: TGCAGCGTTGAAGATGACAGGGGATCAGTACTTGACGAGCAGTACTTC. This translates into CSVEDDRGSVLDEQYF.

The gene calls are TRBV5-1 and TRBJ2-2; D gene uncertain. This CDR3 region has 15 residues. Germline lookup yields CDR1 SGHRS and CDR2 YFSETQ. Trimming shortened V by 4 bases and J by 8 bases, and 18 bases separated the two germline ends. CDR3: CASSPSLGLSGELFF. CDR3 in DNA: TGCGCCAGCAGCCCTTCCTTAGGGCTCAGTGGGGAGCTGTTTTTT.

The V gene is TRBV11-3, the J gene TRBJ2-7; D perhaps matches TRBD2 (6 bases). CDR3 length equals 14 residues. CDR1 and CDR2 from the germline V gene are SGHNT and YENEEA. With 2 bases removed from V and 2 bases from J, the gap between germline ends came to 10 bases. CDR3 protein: CASSLRAGPYEQYF. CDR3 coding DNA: TGTGCCAGCAGCTTACGTGCGGGGCCCTACGAGCAGTACTTC.

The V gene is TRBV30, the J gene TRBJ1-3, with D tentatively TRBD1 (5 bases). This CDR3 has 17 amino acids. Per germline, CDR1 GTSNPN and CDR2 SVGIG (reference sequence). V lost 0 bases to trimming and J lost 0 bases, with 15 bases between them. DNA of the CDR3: TGTGCCTGGAGTGTGGGGAGGATTGGGGCCTCTGGAAACACCATATATTTT. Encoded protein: CAWSVGRIGASGNTIYF.

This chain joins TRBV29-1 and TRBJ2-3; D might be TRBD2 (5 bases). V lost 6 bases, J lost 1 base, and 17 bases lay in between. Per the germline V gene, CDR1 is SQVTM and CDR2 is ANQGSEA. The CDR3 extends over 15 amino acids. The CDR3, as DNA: TGCAGCGTCTCCGAGGGTTTTTTCCGCACAGATACGCAGTATTTT. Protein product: CSVSEGFFRTDTQYF.

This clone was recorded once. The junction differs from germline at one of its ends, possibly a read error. The CDR3 sequence is CASSQVLSGRVF. The CDR3 DNA is TGCGCCAGCAGCCAAGTTCTTTCGGGACGTGTGTTC. The chain recombines TRBV4-1 with TRBJ1-2, with D perhaps matching TRBD1 (5 bases). This CDR3 region has 12 residues. Germline-derived CDR1 and CDR2 are MGHRA and YSYEKL.

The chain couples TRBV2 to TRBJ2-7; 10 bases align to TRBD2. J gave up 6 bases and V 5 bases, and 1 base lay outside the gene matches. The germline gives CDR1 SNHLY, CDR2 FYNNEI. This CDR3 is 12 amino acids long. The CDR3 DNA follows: TGTGCCAGCAGTAGCGGGAGGGGCGAGCAGTACTTC. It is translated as CASSSGRGEQYF.

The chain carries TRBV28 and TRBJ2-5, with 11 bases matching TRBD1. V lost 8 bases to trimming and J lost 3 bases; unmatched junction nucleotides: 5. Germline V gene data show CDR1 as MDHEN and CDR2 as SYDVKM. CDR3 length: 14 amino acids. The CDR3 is CASRGTGGKETQYF. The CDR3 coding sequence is TGTGCCAGCCGAGGGACAGGGGGAAAAGAGACCCAGTACTTC. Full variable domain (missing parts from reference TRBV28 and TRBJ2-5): DVKVTQSSRYLVKRTGEKVFLECVQDMDHENMFWYRQDPGLGLRLIYFSYDVKMKEKGDIPEGYSVSREKKERFSLILESASTNQTSMYLCASRGTGGKETQYFGPGTRLLVL.

The CDR3 spells CASSYSGRGGNEKLFF. The CDR3 bases are TGTGCCAGCAGTTACTCGGGCAGGGGAGGTAATGAAAAACTGTTTTTT. This chain joins TRBV6-5 and TRBJ1-4, with D possibly being TRBD1 (6 bases). V lost 0 bases to trimming and J lost 4 bases, with 12 bases between them. The germline CDR1 and CDR2 sequences are MNHEY and SVGAGI. This CDR3 spans 16 amino acids.

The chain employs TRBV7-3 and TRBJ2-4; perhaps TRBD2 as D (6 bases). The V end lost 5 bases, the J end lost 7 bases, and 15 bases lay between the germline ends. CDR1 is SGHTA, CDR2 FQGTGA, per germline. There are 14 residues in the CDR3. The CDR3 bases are TGTGCCAGCAGCCCCGGGAGTGTCTTTAACATTCAGTACTTC. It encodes CASSPGSVFNIQYF.

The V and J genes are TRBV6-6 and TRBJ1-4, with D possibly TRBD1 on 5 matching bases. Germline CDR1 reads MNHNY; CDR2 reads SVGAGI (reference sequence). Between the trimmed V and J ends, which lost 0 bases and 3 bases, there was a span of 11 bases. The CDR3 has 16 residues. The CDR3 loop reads CASSYSFGASNEKLFF. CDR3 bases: TGTGCCAGCAGTTACTCGTTCGGGGCGTCTAATGAAAAACTGTTTTTT.

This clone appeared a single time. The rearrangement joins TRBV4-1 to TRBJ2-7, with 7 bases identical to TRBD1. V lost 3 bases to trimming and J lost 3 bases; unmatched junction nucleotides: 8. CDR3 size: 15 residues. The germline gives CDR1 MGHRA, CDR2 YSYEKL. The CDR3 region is CASSQVQGTLYEQYF. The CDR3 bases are TGCGCCAGCAGCCAGGTACAGGGGACCCTCTACGAGCAGTACTTC.

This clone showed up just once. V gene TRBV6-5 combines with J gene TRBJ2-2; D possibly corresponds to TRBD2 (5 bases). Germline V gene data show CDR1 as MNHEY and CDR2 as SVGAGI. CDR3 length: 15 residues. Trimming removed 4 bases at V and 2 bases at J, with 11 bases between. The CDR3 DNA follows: TGTGCCAGCAGTTCGCGGGTCGGTAACACCGGGGAGCTGTTTTTT. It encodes CASSSRVGNTGELFF.

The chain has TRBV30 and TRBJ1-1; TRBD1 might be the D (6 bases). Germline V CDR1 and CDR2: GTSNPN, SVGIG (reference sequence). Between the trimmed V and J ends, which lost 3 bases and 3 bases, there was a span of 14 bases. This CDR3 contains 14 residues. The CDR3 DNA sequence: TGTGCCTGGAGGCCGTGGGGGCAAGACACTGAAGCTTTCTTT. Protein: CAWRPWGQDTEAFF.

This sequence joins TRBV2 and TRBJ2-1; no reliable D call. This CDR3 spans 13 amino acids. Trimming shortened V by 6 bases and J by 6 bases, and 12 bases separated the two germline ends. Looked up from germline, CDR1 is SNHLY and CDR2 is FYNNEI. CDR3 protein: CASSSTLVNEQFF. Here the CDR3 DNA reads TGTGCCAGCAGCTCAACCCTTGTCAATGAGCAGTTCTTC. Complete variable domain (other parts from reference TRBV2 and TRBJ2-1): EPEVTQTPSHQVTQMGQEVILRCVPISNHLYFYWYRQILGQKVEFLVSFYNNEISEKSEIFDDQFSVERPDGSNFTLKIRSTKLEDSAMYFCASSSTLVNEQFFGPGTRLTVL.

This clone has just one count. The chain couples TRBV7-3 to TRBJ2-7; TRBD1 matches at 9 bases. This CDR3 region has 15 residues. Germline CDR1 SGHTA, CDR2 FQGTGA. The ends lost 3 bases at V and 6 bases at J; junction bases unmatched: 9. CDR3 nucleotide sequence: TGTGCCAGCAGCTTCGAGGGACAGGGACTCTCCGAGCAGTACTTC. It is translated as CASSFEGQGLSEQYF.